This T cell receptor beta chain was observed in a study of T cell repertoires in cytomegalovirus infection. Notes on this clonotype: Its antigen is not identified.

Study-level results: The cumulative frequency of public TCR beta families identified carriers of CMV plus the relevant HLA.

MiXCR, applied by TCRdb to the reads, yields one record per CDR3 protein. The sample consists of approximately 250,000 distinct CDR3 sequences, about 12% of them appearing once. Germline V CDR1 and CDR2: MNHEY, SVGAGI. J was trimmed by 5 bases and V by 5 bases; bases with no gene match: 8. There are 14 residues in the CDR3. The V gene is TRBV6-5, the J gene TRBJ2-7; 8 bases match TRBD1. The receptor's source is a human donor in good health (CMV status not recorded). Some clones in this sample may be carry-over from other donors' samples. The source material was PBMCs. In DNA, the CDR3 is TGTGCCAGCAGTCTGACAGGGGTAACCCACGAGCAGTACTTC. Translation gives CASSLTGVTHEQYF.